The rows below give T cell receptor beta chains drawn from one sample of a study of blood T cell repertoires in COVID-19. TCRdb's table, derived via immunoSEQ multiplex PCR, lists solely in-frame clones and lacks some. The sample lists 250,000 or so clones, approximately 91% occurring once. Sample: peripheral blood. These TCRs come from a man aged 25 to 40 with COVID-19, enrolled during active disease. Both conserved end residues are part of each CDR3. The D gene is left open where the match is weak. Clone sizes are given selectively: once, few, many, or a class where the clone is expanded.

D	V	J	size	CDR3	DNA
TRBD2	TRBV3-1/TRBV3-2	TRBJ2-3	NA	CASSQVGLAGDTDTQYF	TGTGCCAGCAGCCAAGTGGGACTAGCGGGGGACACAGATACGCAGTATTTT
TRBD1	TRBV6-5	TRBJ1-3	few	CASSSTGGSGNTIYF	TGTGCCAGCAGTTCTACAGGGGGCTCTGGAAACACCATATATTTT
TRBD1	TRBV30	TRBJ1-2	NA	CAGSQGAGYTF	TGTGCCGGATCACAGGGGGCCGGCTACACCTTC
NA	TRBV10-2	TRBJ2-7	once	CASRASYEQYF	TGCGCCAGCAGGGCCTCCTACGAGCAGTACTTC
NA	TRBV7-9	TRBJ2-1	NA	CASSLRREGYNEQFF	TGTGCCAGCAGCTTAAGGAGGGAAGGGTACAATGAGCAGTTCTTC
NA	TRBV18	TRBJ2-7	NA	CASSPLIAGASTYEQYF	TGTGCCAGCTCACCACTTATCGCAGGGGCCTCAACCTACGAGCAGTACTTC
NA	TRBV4-1	TRBJ1-5	NA	CASSQGPWGGNQPQHF	TGCGCCAGCAGCCAAGGACCTTGGGGCGGCAATCAGCCCCAGCATTTT
TRBD1	TRBV30	TRBJ1-5	once	CAWSVPGTGRNQPQHF	TGTGCCTGGAGTGTACCCGGGACAGGGCGCAATCAGCCCCAGCATTTT
NA	TRBV6-5	TRBJ2-2	NA	CASSLANTGELFF	TGTGCCAGCAGCCTGGCCAACACCGGGGAGCTGTTTTTT
TRBD2	TRBV29-1	TRBJ2-1	NA	CSGASGSYNEQFF	TGCAGCGGTGCTAGCGGCTCCTACAATGAGCAGTTCTTC
TRBD2	TRBV6-4	TRBJ2-1	few	CASSDSRLAGSYNEQFF	TGTGCCAGCAGTGACTCAAGACTAGCGGGCTCCTACAATGAGCAGTTCTTC
TRBD1	TRBV7-6	TRBJ2-2	NA	CASTSATGTGSGELFF	TGTGCCAGCACCTCGGCTACCGGGACAGGGTCCGGGGAGCTGTTTTTT
NA	TRBV27	TRBJ1-5	NA	CASRPYSSNQPQHF	TGTGCCAGCAGGCCTTACAGTAGCAATCAGCCCCAGCATTTT
NA	TRBV5-6	TRBJ1-1	NA	CASSLQGNTEAFF	TGTGCCAGCAGTCTCCAGGGAAACACTGAAGCTTTCTTT
TRBD1	TRBV4-2	TRBJ1-5	once	CASSQVEGTGIQPQHF	TGTGCCAGCAGCCAAGTCGAGGGGACAGGGATTCAGCCCCAGCATTTT
NA	TRBV20-1	TRBJ1-3	NA	CSAPRLNTIYF	TGCAGTGCTCCCCGGTTAAACACCATATATTTT
TRBD2	TRBV5-1	TRBJ2-1	NA	CASSLEAGVGLNEQFF	TGCGCCAGCAGCTTGGAAGCGGGGGTTGGACTCAATGAGCAGTTCTTC
NA	TRBV19	TRBJ1-2	NA	CASNPGLGGYTF	TGTGCCAGTAATCCAGGCTTAGGCGGCTACACCTTC
NA	TRBV6-1	TRBJ2-3	NA	CASSETPGGITDTQYF	TGTGCCAGCAGTGAAACCCCCGGCGGAATCACAGATACGCAGTATTTT
NA	TRBV19	TRBJ2-7	NA	CASNPRGLHEQYF	TGTGCCAGTAACCCTAGGGGACTCCACGAGCAGTACTTC
TRBD2	TRBV10-1	TRBJ2-2	NA	CASSELAGAAGELFF	TGCGCCAGCAGTGAACTAGCGGGGGCGGCCGGGGAGCTGTTTTTT